This entry lists 31 T cell receptor beta chains sequenced from one sample in a study of blood T cell repertoires in COVID-19. Measured with immunoSEQ multiplex PCR; TCRdb has only the in-frame clones, and not every one. The sample consists of fewer than 350,000 clones, 75% to 90% of them appearing once. The sample was PBMCs or T cells enriched from blood (not recorded which). These receptors were obtained from a woman in her thirties who had been exposed to COVID-19.

The chain combines TRBV27 with TRBJ2-1; D might be TRBD2 (6 bases). The CDR3 is 16 amino acids. CDR1 is MNHEY and CDR2 is SMNVEV in the germline V gene (reference sequence). V lost 2 bases and J lost 0, with 11 bases in between. The CDR3 coding sequence is TGTGCCAGCAGTTTAGTGGCGGGATACTCCTACAATGAGCAGTTCTTC. This translates into CASSLVAGYSYNEQFF.

This clone was found once. The gene calls are TRBV30 and TRBJ2-4; D may be TRBD2 (6 bases). This CDR3 is built from 14 residues. The germline V and J ends were trimmed by 4 bases and 3 bases, with 13 bases remaining between them. Per germline, CDR1 GTSNPN and CDR2 SVGIG (reference sequence). CDR3 nucleotide sequence: TGTGCCTGGAACCTGGGGCGGGGCAAAAACATTCAGTACTTC. Amino acid sequence: CAWNLGRGKNIQYF.

This clone came up once. The chain employs TRBV28 and TRBJ1-1; D uncertain. CDR3 length equals 14 residues. V lost 5 bases to trimming and J lost 2 bases, with 12 bases between them. Looked up from germline, CDR1 is MDHEN and CDR2 is SYDVKM. Written as DNA, the CDR3 is TGTGCCAGCAGTACCTACCGAGGAAACACTGAAGCTTTCTTT. Protein: CASSTYRGNTEAFF. The full variable domain, rest sourced from reference TRBV28 and TRBJ1-1, is DVKVTQSSRYLVKRTGEKVFLECVQDMDHENMFWYRQDPGLGLRLIYFSYDVKMKEKGDIPEGYSVSREKKERFSLILESASTNQTSMYLCASSTYRGNTEAFFGQGTRLTVV.

The chain recombines TRBV7-9 with TRBJ2-7; TRBD1 matches at 9 bases. With V trimmed by 6 bases and J by 2 bases, 11 bases remained unmatched. Germline CDR1 and CDR2: SEHNR and FQNEAQ (reference sequence). The CDR3 contains 16 residues. In DNA, the CDR3 is TGTGCCAGCAGTTACCCCGGGACAGGGTCCACCTACGAGCAGTACTTC. Protein: CASSYPGTGSTYEQYF.

The chain carries TRBV18 and TRBJ2-7; D possibly corresponds to TRBD1 (7 bases). This CDR3 has 15 residues. The V end was cut by 1 base, the J end by 4 bases, with 14 bases between. Germline assignment: CDR1 KGHSH and CDR2 LQKENI. The CDR3: CASSPLAGGGYEQYF. The CDR3 bases are TGTGCCAGCTCACCACTAGCAGGGGGAGGTTACGAGCAGTACTTC.

The rearrangement uses TRBV14 and TRBJ1-2; D is undetermined. Germline CDR1 SGHDN, CDR2 FVKESK. The CDR3 consists of 13 residues. Trimming cost V 0 bases and J 4 bases, with 6 bases left between them. The CDR3 coding sequence is TGTGCCAGCAGCCAAGACGGGTTCTATGGCTACACCTTC. Its translation is CASSQDGFYGYTF. The whole variable domain, remainder taken from reference TRBV14 and TRBJ1-2, is EAGVTQFPSHSVIEKGQTVTLRCDPISGHDNLYWYRRVMGKEIKFLLHFVKESKQDESGMPNNRFLAERTGGTYSTLKVQPAELEDSGVYFCASSQDGFYGYTFGSGTRLTVV.

A single count supports this clone. The chain employs TRBV5-1 and TRBJ1-6; TRBD1 matches 12 bases. V dropped 0 bases and J dropped 6; count of bases not matched to a gene: 1. Germline-derived CDR1 and CDR2 are SGHRS and YFSETQ. The CDR3 extends over 16 amino acids. The CDR3, as DNA: TGCGCCAGCAGCTTGGTGGGACAGGGGGCTAATTCACCCCTCCACTTT. Its protein is CASSLVGQGANSPLHF.

The chain links TRBV29-1 to TRBJ1-2; the D gene is possibly TRBD1 (5 bases). Germline CDR1 SQVTM, CDR2 ANQGSEA. CDR3 length: 12 residues. Trimming took off 5 bases at V and 8 bases at J, with 15 bases between the two ends. The CDR3 DNA reads as TGCAGCGTTTCGGGGGGATCTAGAGGCTACACCTTC. Translating gives CSVSGGSRGYTF. Together with reference TRBV29-1 and TRBJ1-2, the CDR3 gives the full variable domain: SAVISQKPSRDICQRGTSLTIQCQVDSQVTMMFWYRQQPGQSLTLIATANQGSEATYESGFVIDKFPISRPNLTFSTLTVSNMSPEDSSIYLCSVSGGSRGYTFGSGTRLTVV.

The chain combines TRBV19 with TRBJ1-5, with 10 bases identical to TRBD1. In germline, CDR1 is LNHDA, CDR2 SQIVND (reference sequence). V dropped 5 bases and J dropped 1; count of bases not matched to a gene: 8. CDR3 length equals 17 residues. CDR3 residues: CASSLSGTGASNQPQHF. The CDR3 DNA sequence: TGTGCCAGTAGTCTCTCCGGGACAGGGGCCAGCAATCAGCCCCAGCATTTT.

This clone has a handful of counts. The chain links TRBV7-2 to TRBJ1-1; 10 positions agree with TRBD1. Trimming took 0 bases from V and 5 from J; bases not matched to a gene: 9. The CDR3 contains 17 residues. Looked up from germline, CDR1 is SGHTA and CDR2 is FQGNSA. The CDR3 loop reads CASSLARGQGGSTEAFF. DNA of the CDR3: TGTGCCAGCAGCTTAGCGCGAGGACAGGGGGGAAGTACTGAAGCTTTCTTT.

The rearrangement uses TRBV7-8 and TRBJ2-5; D unclear. V was shortened by 5 bases and J by 2 bases, with 6 bases between the two germline ends. The CDR3 has 12 amino acids. The V gene's germline CDR1 is SGHVS and CDR2 FQNEAQ. Here the CDR3 reads CASSQYQETQYF. CDR3 DNA sequence: TGTGCCAGCAGCCAATATCAAGAGACCCAGTACTTC.

V gene TRBV19 combines with J gene TRBJ2-2; D may be TRBD2 (5 bases). The CDR3 extends over 15 amino acids. Germline values: CDR1 LNHDA, CDR2 SQIVND (reference sequence). V lost 3 bases to trimming and J lost 5 bases, with 13 bases between them. The DNA of the CDR3 is TGTGCCAGTAGTATCCCCGACGGGGATACCGGGGAGCTGTTTTTT. Encoded protein: CASSIPDGDTGELFF.

CDR3 sequence (DNA): TGTGCCAGCAGCCCTACCGGCAGGGCGGATAATTCACCCCTCCACTTT. Translating it yields CASSPTGRADNSPLHF. The chain uses TRBV3-1 (or the pseudogene TRBV3-2) and TRBJ1-6; weak D call: TRBD1 (5 bases). Germline V CDR1 and CDR2: LGHDT, YNNKEL (reference sequence). Deletions cut 4 bases from V and 5 bases from J, with 15 bases between. This CDR3 is built from 16 residues.

The V call is TRBV9, the J call TRBJ1-4; D may be TRBD1 (5 bases). CDR3 size: 15 residues. Germline V CDR1 and CDR2: SGDLS, YYNGEE. V was clipped by 0 bases and J by 6 bases, with 12 bases between them. CDR3 residues: CASSVGAGLYEKLFF. The DNA of the CDR3 is TGTGCCAGCAGCGTAGGGGCAGGGCTATATGAAAAACTGTTTTTT.

This clone was detected only once. V usage is TRBV6-5 and J usage is TRBJ1-5; 7 nucleotides match TRBD1. The V gene end was trimmed by 0 bases and the J gene end by 4 bases; junction bases not matched to a gene: 3. Germline V gene data show CDR1 as MNHEY and CDR2 as SVGAGI. The CDR3 runs to 15 residues. In DNA, the CDR3 is TGTGCCAGCAGTTACTCGGCAGGGGGAAATCAGCCCCAGCATTTT. It specifies CASSYSAGGNQPQHF.

This sequence joins TRBV12-3 or TRBV12-4 and TRBJ2-2; weak D call: TRBD2 (5 bases). V was clipped by 8 bases and J by 0 bases, with 7 bases between them. The CDR3 extends over 13 amino acids. The CDR3 bases are TGTGCCAGCGGGGAGACGAACACCGGGGAGCTGTTTTTT. Protein sequence: CASGETNTGELFF.

The rearrangement links TRBV28 to TRBJ1-2, with 8 bases that match TRBD1. Germline values: CDR1 MDHEN, CDR2 SYDVKM. The CDR3 has 13 residues. V was clipped by 5 bases and J by 8 bases; unmatched bases: 7. This CDR3 reads CASSRTDRVGYTF. CDR3 in DNA: TGTGCCAGCAGTCGAACGGACAGGGTAGGCTACACCTTC.

CDR3 nucleotides: TGTGCCAGCTCACAGGGGTCTAGCACAGATACGCAGTATTTT. This codes for CASSQGSSTDTQYF. This chain uses TRBV18 with TRBJ2-3; D may be TRBD1 (5 bases). This CDR3 is built from 14 residues. The V end lost 4 bases, the J end lost 0 bases, and 8 bases lay between the germline ends. Germline values: CDR1 KGHSH, CDR2 LQKENI.

The chain uses TRBV5-1 and TRBJ2-2; the match to TRBD1 covers 8 bases. With V trimmed by 5 bases and J by 4 bases, 10 bases remained unmatched. Germline V gene lookup returns CDR1 SGHRS and CDR2 YFSETQ. The CDR3 totals 16 residues. DNA for the CDR3: TGCGCCAGCAGTGTAGCAGGGGGCAGTTTCACCGGGGAGCTGTTTTTT. This codes for CASSVAGGSFTGELFF.

The rearrangement links TRBV11-2 to TRBJ2-7; maybe TRBD1 (5 bases). The V end was cut by 5 bases, the J end by 0 bases, with 17 bases between. The CDR3 is 16 residues long. Germline V gene data show CDR1 as SGHAT and CDR2 as FQNNGV. CDR3: CASSKMGFGASYEQYF. The CDR3 coding sequence is TGTGCCAGCAGCAAAATGGGGTTTGGGGCCTCCTACGAGCAGTACTTC. The full variable domain, its missing parts supplied by reference TRBV11-2 and TRBJ2-7, is EAGVAQSPRYKIIEKRQSVAFWCNPISGHATLYWYQQILGQGPKLLIQFQNNGVVDDSQLPKDRFSAERLKGVDSTLKIQPAKLEDSAVYLCASSKMGFGASYEQYFGPGTRLTVT.

This clone was counted a single time. This chain connects TRBV7-8 to TRBJ2-4; D remains ambiguous. V lost 1 base and J 7 bases, leaving 5 bases between the germline ends. The CDR3 runs 12 residues. The germline V gene encodes CDR1 SGHVS and CDR2 FQNEAQ. DNA of the CDR3: TGTGCCAGCAGCTTAGGTCAGAACATTCAGTACTTC. This translates into CASSLGQNIQYF.

A few counts support this clone. The chain links TRBV13 to TRBJ2-2, with 7 bases matching TRBD2. The length of the CDR3 is 15 residues. Germline CDR1 reads PRHDT; CDR2 reads FYEKMQ (reference sequence). The J segment lost 4 bases and the V segment lost 3 bases, leaving 5 bases of the junction unmatched. This CDR3 reads CASSFAGAITGELFF. CDR3 in DNA: TGTGCCAGCAGCTTCGCGGGAGCGATCACCGGGGAGCTGTTTTTT.

V gene TRBV7-3 combines with J gene TRBJ1-5, with 7 nucleotides matching TRBD1. The CDR3 runs to 16 residues. CDR1 and CDR2 from the germline V gene are SGHTA and FQGTGA. V shed 4 bases and J 0 bases; nucleotides not matched to a gene: 6. The CDR3: CASSYATGYSNQPQHF. The CDR3 DNA is TGTGCCAGCAGCTACGCGACAGGGTATAGCAATCAGCCCCAGCATTTT.

CDR3 nucleotide sequence: TGTGCCAGCAGTTACCCCTACAGTACAGGGGGGAACTTCGAAGGAGAAGAAAAACTGTTTTTT. Its translation is CASSYPYSTGGNFEGEEKLFF. The chain combines TRBV6-7 with TRBJ1-4; the match to TRBD1 covers 8 bases. TRBV6-7 is assigned to the ORF class and has an uncertain function. V was clipped by 2 bases and J by 8 bases; unmatched bases: 25. This CDR3 is 21 amino acids long.

This chain links TRBV2 with TRBJ2-1, with D perhaps matching TRBD2 (5 bases). This CDR3 spans 14 amino acids. V was trimmed by 3 bases and J by 8 bases, leaving 14 bases between them. The germline V gene has CDR1 SNHLY and CDR2 FYNNEI. The CDR3 DNA follows: TGTGCCAGCAGTGAGCACCGCATGAGGGATGAGCAGTTCTTC. Residues: CASSEHRMRDEQFF.

The chain recombines TRBV3-1 (or the pseudogene TRBV3-2) with TRBJ2-5; D remains ambiguous. The length of the CDR3 is 14 residues. The V gene lost 1 base and the J gene lost 7 bases, with 13 bases spanning the gap. The germline gives CDR1 LGHDT, CDR2 YNNKEL (reference sequence). The CDR3, as DNA: TGTGCCAGCAGCCAAGGGAGTCTCCTCCCGACCCAGTACTTC. It encodes CASSQGSLLPTQYF.

This clone was picked up a small number of times. The V and J genes are TRBV15 and TRBJ2-3; 9 bases are a match to TRBD1. Trimming cost V 3 bases and J 6 bases; bases outside gene matches: 10. From germline, CDR1 is LNHNV and CDR2 YYDKDF (reference sequence). There are 16 residues in the CDR3. The CDR3 DNA reads TGTGCCACCAGCAGGGATATAGACAGGGGGGACGATACGCAGTATTTT. Amino acids: CATSRDIDRGDDTQYF.

In its sample, this clone was seen once. The chain is built from TRBV19 and TRBJ1-5, with TRBD1 identical over 8 bases. This CDR3 spans 12 amino acids. Germline V lookup: CDR1 LNHDA, CDR2 SQIVND (reference sequence). V was pared by 7 bases and J by 7 bases, with 3 bases of the junction left unmatched. The CDR3 loop is CASNRGDQPQHF. DNA for the CDR3: TGTGCCAGTAACAGGGGGGACCAGCCCCAGCATTTT.

The gene calls are TRBV5-6 and TRBJ1-1; D is unclear. This CDR3 region has 15 residues. The V and J ends lost 2 bases and 5 bases respectively, with 16 bases between them. Germline CDR1 is SGHDT and CDR2 is YYEEEE. CDR3 loop: CASSFGGGGMTEAFF. The CDR3 coding sequence is TGTGCCAGCAGCTTTGGCGGCGGAGGGATGACTGAAGCTTTCTTT.

The chain has TRBV30 and TRBJ1-1; unclear D gene. The V gene lost 4 bases and the J gene lost 5 bases, with 14 bases spanning the gap. CDR3 length: 13 amino acids. The germline CDR1 and CDR2 sequences are GTSNPN and SVGIG (reference sequence). The CDR3 region is CAWNRGGGTEAFF. The CDR3 bases are TGTGCCTGGAACCGGGGAGGCGGAACTGAAGCTTTCTTT.

The chain is built from TRBV5-4 and TRBJ2-7; 11 nucleotides agree with TRBD2. Trimming at V came to 4 bases and at J to 2 bases, leaving 5 bases not matched to a gene. The CDR3 is made up of 15 amino acids. Per germline, CDR1 SGHNT and CDR2 YYREEE (reference sequence). The DNA for the CDR3 is TGTGCCAGCAGCATACTGACTAGCGGGACCTACGAGCAGTACTTC. Its protein product is CASSILTSGTYEQYF. The full variable domain, in which reference TRBV5-4 and TRBJ2-7 provide the parts outside the CDR3, is ETGVTQSPTHLIKTRGQQVTLRCSSQSGHNTVSWYQQALGQGPQFIFQYYREEENGRGNFPPRFSGLQFPNYSSELNVNALELDDSALYLCASSILTSGTYEQYFGPGTRLTVT.